The 29 T cell receptor beta chains presented below share a single source sample, sequenced in a study of OX40 agonist ivuxolimab in advanced cancers. Assay: immunoSEQ multiplex PCR; the TCRdb copy retains only in-frame clones and omits some. Of 75,000 to 100,000 clones listed, approximately 80% are singletons. The sequencing used CD4+ or CD8+ T cells sorted from blood, collected in a trial of the OX40 agonist ivuxolimab. Receptors were obtained from an adult with an advanced solid tumor such as melanoma, head and neck, liver or kidney cancer.

This chain uses TRBV5-4 with TRBJ2-5, with D possibly matching TRBD1 (5 bases). V was clipped by 0 bases and J by 5 bases, with 8 bases between them. CDR3 length equals 13 residues. Germline V gene lookup returns CDR1 SGHNT and CDR2 YYREEE (reference sequence). The CDR3 protein is CASSLARGETQYF. DNA for the CDR3: TGTGCCAGCAGCTTGGCTAGGGGCGAGACCCAGTACTTC.

The rearrangement joins TRBV9 to TRBJ2-1; unclear D gene. The CDR3 covers 13 residues. Trimming took off 0 bases at V and 7 bases at J, with 8 bases between the two ends. Germline V lookup: CDR1 SGDLS, CDR2 YYNGEE. In DNA, the CDR3 is TGTGCCAGCAGCGTAGCGCTGGGGAATGAGCAGTTCTTC. This encodes CASSVALGNEQFF. The variable domain in full, completed from reference TRBV9 and TRBJ2-1, reads DSGVTQTPKHLITATGQRVTLRCSPRSGDLSVYWYQQSLDQGLQFLIQYYNGEERAKGNILERFSAQQFPDLHSELNLSSLELGDSALYFCASSVALGNEQFFGPGTRLTVL.

This rearrangement joins TRBV27 to TRBJ2-1; 8 nucleotides align to TRBD2. This CDR3 contains 17 residues. The germline V gene encodes CDR1 MNHEY and CDR2 SMNVEV (reference sequence). V trimming: 6 bases; J trimming: 7 bases; junction bases outside the gene matches: 17. The CDR3 DNA reads TGTGCCAGCAGGGTCAGGAGGTCGGTAGCGGGAAGTAATGAGCAGTTCTTC. It encodes CASRVRRSVAGSNEQFF.

The rearrangement links TRBV5-1 to TRBJ2-1, with TRBD2 matching over 13 bases. CDR3 size: 18 residues. Per germline, CDR1 SGHRS and CDR2 YFSETQ. V shed 4 bases, J shed 7 bases, and the junction held 14 bases outside the gene matches. DNA of the CDR3: TGCGCCAGCAGCATCGCCCCGGGACTAGCGGGGACCACAAATGAGCAGTTCTTC. This sequence encodes CASSIAPGLAGTTNEQFF.

The chain joins TRBV29-1 to TRBJ1-1; D ambiguous. With 3 bases removed from V and 1 base from J, the gap between germline ends came to 6 bases. Germline V gene sequence: CDR1 SQVTM, CDR2 ANQGSEA. This CDR3 spans 12 amino acids. Written as DNA, the CDR3 is TGCAGCGTTGAGAGGGAGAACACTGAAGCTTTCTTT. It translates to CSVERENTEAFF.

This chain's CDR3 is CASSTTSGGGYEQYF. Written as DNA, the CDR3 is TGCGCCAGCAGCACCACTAGCGGGGGAGGATACGAGCAGTACTTC. The rearrangement links TRBV5-1 to TRBJ2-7, with 11 bases fitting TRBD2. V lost 4 bases to trimming and J lost 4 bases; unmatched junction nucleotides: 7. CDR3 length equals 15 residues. From germline, CDR1 is SGHRS and CDR2 YFSETQ.

The chain couples TRBV19 to TRBJ2-3; 7 positions agree with TRBD1. V lost 1 base to trimming and J lost 1 base; unmatched junction nucleotides: 11. This CDR3 is built from 18 residues. Germline-derived CDR1 and CDR2 are LNHDA and SQIVND (reference sequence). CDR3 loop: CASSIGAPTGSGTDTQYF. CDR3 nucleotide sequence: TGTGCCAGTAGTATAGGAGCCCCGACAGGGTCTGGCACAGATACGCAGTATTTT.

This chain links TRBV19 with TRBJ1-2; D ambiguous. The CDR3 runs 12 residues. V was clipped by 5 bases and J by 3 bases, with 7 bases between them. Germline loops: CDR1 LNHDA, CDR2 SQIVND (reference sequence). CDR3 DNA: TGTGCCAGTAGTCAAATAGACTATGGCTACACCTTC. Its translation: CASSQIDYGYTF. Full variable domain (missing parts from reference TRBV19 and TRBJ1-2): DGGITQSPKYLFRKEGQNVTLSCEQNLNHDAMYWYRQDPGQGLRLIYYSQIVNDFQKGDIAEGYSVSREKKESFPLTVTSAQKNPTAFYLCASSQIDYGYTFGSGTRLTVV.

This chain links TRBV7-9 with TRBJ2-2; either TRBD1 or TRBD2 may supply D (6 bases each). This CDR3 is built from 16 residues. Germline CDR1 and CDR2: SEHNR and FQNEAQ (reference sequence). V was shortened by 3 bases and J by 4 bases, with 15 bases between the two germline ends. The CDR3 region has the DNA TGTGCCAGCAGCTTCAGGGGACGGGGGAGCACCGGGGAGCTGTTTTTT. Its translation is CASSFRGRGSTGELFF.

This chain connects TRBV5-1 to TRBJ1-2, with 8 bases identical to TRBD1. The CDR3 is made up of 13 amino acids. With V trimmed by 3 bases and J by 6 bases, 4 bases remained unmatched. Germline V gene lookup returns CDR1 SGHRS and CDR2 YFSETQ. CDR3 nucleotides: TGCGCCAGCAGCTCGGACAGGGATAATGGCTACACCTTC. Translated, it gives CASSSDRDNGYTF.

V usage is TRBV25-1 and J usage is TRBJ1-6; 11 bases fit TRBD1. V shed 7 bases, J shed 7 bases, and the junction held 6 bases outside the gene matches. This CDR3 has 15 amino acids. Germline lookup yields CDR1 MGHDK and CDR2 SYGVNS. The CDR3 spells CASTSDRGLNSPLHF. In DNA, the CDR3 is TGTGCCAGCACCTCGGACAGGGGGCTAAATTCACCCCTCCACTTT.

V usage is TRBV5-1 and J usage is TRBJ1-1, with a possible D match to TRBD1 (6 bases). The germline CDR1 and CDR2 sequences are SGHRS and YFSETQ. Trimming removed 1 base at V and 5 bases at J, with 18 bases between. The CDR3 covers 16 residues. The CDR3 is CASSLLRGATTTEAFF. The CDR3 region has the DNA TGCGCCAGCAGCTTGCTCCGGGGGGCGACGACGACTGAAGCTTTCTTT.

The chain links TRBV5-1 to TRBJ1-1; possible D gene TRBD1, 5 bases. The CDR3 spans 18 residues. Germline-derived CDR1 and CDR2 are SGHRS and YFSETQ. The V gene lost 3 bases and the J gene lost 1 base, with 22 bases spanning the gap. CDR3 sequence reads: CASSSVRPGTGKNTEAFF. CDR3 in DNA: TGCGCCAGCAGCTCGGTACGTCCCGGGACCGGGAAGAACACTGAAGCTTTCTTT. Complete variable domain (other parts from reference TRBV5-1 and TRBJ1-1): KAGVTQTPRYLIKTRGQQVTLSCSPISGHRSVSWYQQTPGQGLQFLFEYFSETQRNKGNFPGRFSGRQFSNSRSEMNVSTLELGDSALYLCASSSVRPGTGKNTEAFFGQGTRLTVV.

The genes are TRBV7-9 and TRBJ2-2; 8 bases line up with TRBD2. Germline V gives CDR1 SEHNR, CDR2 FQNEAQ (reference sequence). V gave up 7 bases and J gave up 6 bases; unmatched junction bases: 13. This CDR3 region has 16 residues. CDR3 loop: CASTPSSPGGPGELFF. CDR3 DNA: TGTGCCAGCACCCCCTCTTCCCCGGGAGGGCCCGGGGAGCTGTTTTTT.

V is TRBV18 and J is TRBJ2-2; weak D call: TRBD1 (6 bases). From germline, CDR1 is KGHSH and CDR2 LQKENI. The CDR3 is 15 residues long. V lost 3 bases and J 8 bases, leaving 16 bases between the germline ends. CDR3 sequence (DNA): TGTGCCAGCTCACCGTCCCCAGGGGCTAATGGGGAGCTGTTTTTT. This sequence encodes CASSPSPGANGELFF.

The V and J genes are TRBV11-2 and TRBJ2-7; D possibly uses TRBD1 or TRBD2 (5 bases each). The germline V gene encodes CDR1 SGHAT and CDR2 FQNNGV. The CDR3 runs 12 residues. V lost 4 bases and J 6 bases, leaving 10 bases between the germline ends. CDR3 in amino acids: CASSSGTGEQYF. CDR3 DNA: TGTGCCAGCAGCTCCGGGACGGGCGAGCAGTACTTC. Complete variable domain (other parts from reference TRBV11-2 and TRBJ2-7): EAGVAQSPRYKIIEKRQSVAFWCNPISGHATLYWYQQILGQGPKLLIQFQNNGVVDDSQLPKDRFSAERLKGVDSTLKIQPAKLEDSAVYLCASSSGTGEQYFGPGTRLTVT.

This chain uses TRBV14 with TRBJ2-7; D might be TRBD1 (5 bases). There are 15 residues in the CDR3. The germline V gene encodes CDR1 SGHDN and CDR2 FVKESK. The V end lost 2 bases, the J end lost 4 bases, and 15 bases lay between the germline ends. CDR3 loop: CASSQTAGFQYEQYF. In DNA, the CDR3 is TGTGCCAGCAGCCAAACCGCAGGGTTTCAGTACGAGCAGTACTTC. Full variable domain (rest looked up from reference TRBV14 and TRBJ2-7): EAGVTQFPSHSVIEKGQTVTLRCDPISGHDNLYWYRRVMGKEIKFLLHFVKESKQDESGMPNNRFLAERTGGTYSTLKVQPAELEDSGVYFCASSQTAGFQYEQYFGPGTRLTVT.

The genes are TRBV7-2 and TRBJ2-1; the D gene is possibly TRBD1 (5 bases). Trimming removed 5 bases from V and 4 bases from J, with 18 bases in between. Germline assignment: CDR1 SGHTA and CDR2 FQGNSA. CDR3 size: 16 residues. In DNA form, the CDR3 reads TGTGCCAGCAGCCCCGAAATAGAGACAGTATACAATGAGCAGTTCTTC. Translated: CASSPEIETVYNEQFF.

V gene TRBV21-1 combines with J gene TRBJ2-5; TRBD1, the table's D call, lacks a check against the DNA. TRBV21-1 is recorded as a pseudogene. This CDR3 contains 15 residues. CDR3 sequence (DNA): TGTGCCAGCAGCATCCTCAGGGGGCAGCAAGAGACCCAGTACTTC. Protein product: CASSILRGQQETQYF.

In this sample, this clone turned up once. The V gene is TRBV7-3, the J gene TRBJ1-5; D possibly corresponds to TRBD1 (5 bases). V was trimmed by 3 bases and J by 4 bases, leaving 16 bases between them. Germline V gene lookup returns CDR1 SGHTA and CDR2 FQGTGA. CDR3 length equals 16 residues. CDR3 bases: TGTGCCAGCAGCTTCCCCTGGAGCAGGGCGAATCAGCCCCAGCATTTT. Protein product: CASSFPWSRANQPQHF.

This clone was detected once. V and J are TRBV2 and TRBJ1-2, with a possible D match to TRBD1 (6 bases). Germline CDR1 and CDR2: SNHLY and FYNNEI. Trimming shortened V by 8 bases and J by 4 bases, and 11 bases separated the two germline ends. The CDR3 runs to 12 residues. DNA of the CDR3: TGTGCCAGCCGGGACACGGGCTATGGCTACACCTTC. Its protein is CASRDTGYGYTF.

This sequence joins TRBV7-7 and TRBJ2-2; TRBD1 is a possible D gene (6 bases). Trimming removed 5 bases from V and 2 bases from J, with 9 bases in between. The germline gives CDR1 SSHAT, CDR2 FNYEAQ (reference sequence). This CDR3 is 14 amino acids long. The CDR3 region is CASSPGHNTGELFF. The CDR3 DNA reads TGTGCCAGCAGCCCGGGACACAACACCGGGGAGCTGTTTTTT.

This sequence joins TRBV15 and TRBJ2-5; no definite D call. CDR1 LNHNV and CDR2 YYDKDF come from the germline V gene (reference sequence). V was cut by 0 bases and J by 1 base, with 9 bases left in between. CDR3 size: 15 residues. CDR3 in DNA: TGTGCCACCAGCAGAGATGCCGGTATCCAAGAGACCCAGTACTTC. Encoded protein: CATSRDAGIQETQYF.

This clone was recorded only once. V is TRBV18 and J is TRBJ2-7; D not certain. CDR3 length: 14 amino acids. The germline gives CDR1 KGHSH, CDR2 LQKENI. V lost 3 bases and J lost 2, with 11 bases in between. The CDR3 sequence is CASSPPGSTYEQYF. CDR3 nucleotides: TGTGCCAGCTCACCTCCGGGTTCCACCTACGAGCAGTACTTC.

CDR3 bases: TGTGCCAGCATTGGAGCCGGGCAGGGGGCAGGTGGGGCTTTCTTT. Its translation: CASIGAGQGAGGAFF. The chain combines TRBV2 with TRBJ1-1, with 8 positions matching TRBD1. V lost 7 bases to trimming and J lost 11 bases; unmatched junction nucleotides: 18. Germline CDR1 SNHLY, CDR2 FYNNEI. The CDR3 length is 15 residues.

This clone appeared many times. The rearrangement joins TRBV7-8 to TRBJ1-3; D gene unclear. The CDR3 sequence is 17 residues long. Germline CDR1 and CDR2: SGHVS and FQNEAQ. Trimming stripped 1 base from V and 2 bases from J, with 15 bases between. CDR3 sequence reads: CASSLGRILSPGNTIYF. CDR3 bases: TGTGCCAGCAGCTTAGGGAGAATTCTGTCCCCTGGAAACACCATATATTTT. Using reference TRBV7-8 and TRBJ1-3 for the parts outside the CDR3, the full variable domain is GAGVSQSPRYKVAKRGQDVALRCDPISGHVSLFWYQQALGQGPEFLTYFQNEAQLDKSGLPSDRFFAERPEGSVSTLKIQRTQQEDSAVYLCASSLGRILSPGNTIYFGEGSWLTVV.

This clone showed up many times. J is TRBJ2-7 and V is TRBV10-3, with 12 bases lining up with TRBD2. The CDR3 consists of 17 residues. From germline, CDR1 is ENHRY and CDR2 SYGVKD. J gave up 0 bases and V 1 base, and 4 bases lay outside the gene matches. The CDR3 region is CAISEFGLAGPSYEQYF. Here the CDR3 DNA reads TGTGCCATCAGTGAGTTCGGACTAGCGGGACCCTCCTACGAGCAGTACTTC.

This clone was seen once. The CDR3 coding sequence is TGTGCCAGCAGTTTATTCTCTGGGGCCAACGTCCTGACTTTC. This translates into CASSLFSGANVLTF. This chain connects TRBV27 to TRBJ2-6; D ambiguous. CDR3 size: 14 residues. Germline assignment: CDR1 MNHEY and CDR2 SMNVEV (reference sequence). V lost 1 base to trimming and J lost 0 bases, with 1 base between them.

The chain joins TRBV27 to TRBJ2-1; 7 nucleotides line up with TRBD2. The V segment lost 5 bases and the J segment 10 bases; nucleotides outside the gene matches: 8. The germline CDR1 and CDR2 sequences are MNHEY and SMNVEV (reference sequence). CDR3 size: 13 residues. The CDR3 coding sequence is TGTGCCAGCAGTCTCACGGGGGGTCGGGAGCAGTTCTTC. Amino acid sequence: CASSLTGGREQFF.